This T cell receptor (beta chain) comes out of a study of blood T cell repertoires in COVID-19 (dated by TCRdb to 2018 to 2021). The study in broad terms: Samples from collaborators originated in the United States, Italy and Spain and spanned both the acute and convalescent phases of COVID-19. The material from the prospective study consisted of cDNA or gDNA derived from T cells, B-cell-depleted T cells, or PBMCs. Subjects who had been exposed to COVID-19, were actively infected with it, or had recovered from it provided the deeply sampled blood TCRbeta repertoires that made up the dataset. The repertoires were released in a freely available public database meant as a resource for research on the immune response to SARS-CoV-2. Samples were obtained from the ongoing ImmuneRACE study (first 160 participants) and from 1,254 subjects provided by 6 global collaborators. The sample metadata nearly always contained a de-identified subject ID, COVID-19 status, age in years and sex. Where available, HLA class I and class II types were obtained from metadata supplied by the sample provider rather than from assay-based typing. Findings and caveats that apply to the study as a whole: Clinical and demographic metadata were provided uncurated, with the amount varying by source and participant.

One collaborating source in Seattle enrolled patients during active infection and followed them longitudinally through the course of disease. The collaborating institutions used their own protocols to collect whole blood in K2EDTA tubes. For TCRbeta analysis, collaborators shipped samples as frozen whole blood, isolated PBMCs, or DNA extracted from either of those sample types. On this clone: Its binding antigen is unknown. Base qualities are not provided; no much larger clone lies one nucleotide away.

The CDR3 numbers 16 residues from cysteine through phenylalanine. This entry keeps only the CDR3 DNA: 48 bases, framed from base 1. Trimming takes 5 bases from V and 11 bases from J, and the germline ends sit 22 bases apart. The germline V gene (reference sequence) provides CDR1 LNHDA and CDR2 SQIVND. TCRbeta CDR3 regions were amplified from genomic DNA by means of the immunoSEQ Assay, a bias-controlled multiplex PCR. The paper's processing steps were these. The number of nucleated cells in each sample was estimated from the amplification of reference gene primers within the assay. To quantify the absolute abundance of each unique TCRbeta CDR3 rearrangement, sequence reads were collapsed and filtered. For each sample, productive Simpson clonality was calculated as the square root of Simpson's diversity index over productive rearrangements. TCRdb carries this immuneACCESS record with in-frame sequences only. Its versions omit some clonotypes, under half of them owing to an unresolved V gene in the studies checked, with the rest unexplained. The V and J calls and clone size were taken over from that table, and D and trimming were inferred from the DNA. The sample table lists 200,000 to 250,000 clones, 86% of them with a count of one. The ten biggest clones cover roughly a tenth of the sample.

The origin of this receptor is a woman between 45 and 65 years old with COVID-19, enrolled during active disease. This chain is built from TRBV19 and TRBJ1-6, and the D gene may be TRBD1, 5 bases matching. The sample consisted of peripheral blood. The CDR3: CASSGAWQGRRAPLHF. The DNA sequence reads TGTGCCAGTAGTGGTGCGTGGCAGGGTAGGAGAGCACCCCTCCACTTT.